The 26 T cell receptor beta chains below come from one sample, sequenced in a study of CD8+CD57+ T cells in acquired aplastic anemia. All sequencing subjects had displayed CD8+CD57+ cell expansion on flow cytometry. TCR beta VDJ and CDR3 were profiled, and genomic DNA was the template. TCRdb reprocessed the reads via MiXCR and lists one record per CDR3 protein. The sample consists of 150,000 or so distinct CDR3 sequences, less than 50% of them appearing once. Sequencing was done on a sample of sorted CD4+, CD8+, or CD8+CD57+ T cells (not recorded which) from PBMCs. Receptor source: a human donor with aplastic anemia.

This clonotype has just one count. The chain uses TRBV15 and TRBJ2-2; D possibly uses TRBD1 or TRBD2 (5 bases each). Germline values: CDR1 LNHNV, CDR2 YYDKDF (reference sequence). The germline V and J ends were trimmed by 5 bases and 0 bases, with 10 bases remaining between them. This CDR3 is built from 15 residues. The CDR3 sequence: CATSPRDPNTGELFF. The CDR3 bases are TGTGCCACCAGCCCGAGGGACCCGAACACCGGGGAGCTGTTTTTT.

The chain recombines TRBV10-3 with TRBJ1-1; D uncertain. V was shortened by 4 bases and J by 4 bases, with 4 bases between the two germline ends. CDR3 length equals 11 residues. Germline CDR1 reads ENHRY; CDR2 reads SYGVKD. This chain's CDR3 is CAISAGTEAFF. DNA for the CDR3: TGTGCCATCAGTGCTGGCACTGAAGCTTTCTTT.

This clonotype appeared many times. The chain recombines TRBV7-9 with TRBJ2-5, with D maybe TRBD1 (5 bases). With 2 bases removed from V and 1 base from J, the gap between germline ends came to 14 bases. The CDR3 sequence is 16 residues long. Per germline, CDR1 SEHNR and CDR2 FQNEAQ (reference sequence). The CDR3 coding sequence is TGTGCCAGCAGCTTAAAGACAGCAATCTTCCAAGAGACCCAGTACTTC. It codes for CASSLKTAIFQETQYF. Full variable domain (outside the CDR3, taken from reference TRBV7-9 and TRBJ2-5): DTGVSQNPRHKITKRGQNVTFRCDPISEHNRLYWYRQTLGQGPEFLTYFQNEAQLEKSRLLSDRFSAERPKGSFSTLEIQRTEQGDSAMYLCASSLKTAIFQETQYFGPGTRLLVL.

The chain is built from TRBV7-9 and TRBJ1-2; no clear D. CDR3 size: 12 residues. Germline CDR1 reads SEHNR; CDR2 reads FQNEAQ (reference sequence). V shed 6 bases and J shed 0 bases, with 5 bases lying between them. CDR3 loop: CASSPANYGYTF. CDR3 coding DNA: TGTGCCAGCAGTCCTGCTAACTATGGCTACACCTTC.

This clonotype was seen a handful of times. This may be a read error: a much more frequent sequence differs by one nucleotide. CDR3 DNA sequence: TGTGCCACCACGGACAGGCCCTACGGTCTCTCTGGAAACACCATATATTTT. This codes for CATTDRPYGLSGNTIYF. The chain carries TRBV2 and TRBJ1-3; 7 bases fit TRBD1. The trim removed 10 bases at V and 0 bases at J, leaving 15 bases unmatched. The CDR3 length is 17 residues. Germline V lookup: CDR1 SNHLY, CDR2 FYNNEI.

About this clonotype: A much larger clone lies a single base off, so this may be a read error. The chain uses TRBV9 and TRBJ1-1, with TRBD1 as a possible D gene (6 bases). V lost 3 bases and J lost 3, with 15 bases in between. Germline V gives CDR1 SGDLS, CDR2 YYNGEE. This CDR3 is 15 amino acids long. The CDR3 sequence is CASSEAQGGDTEAFF. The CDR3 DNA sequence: TGTGCCAGCAGCGAAGCTCAAGGGGGAGACACTGAAGCTTTCTTT.

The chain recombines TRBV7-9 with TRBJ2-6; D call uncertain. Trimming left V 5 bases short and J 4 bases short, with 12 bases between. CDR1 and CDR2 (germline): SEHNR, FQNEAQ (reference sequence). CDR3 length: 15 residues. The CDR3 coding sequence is TGTGCCAGCAGCATTATATGGGTCGGGGCCAACGTCCTGACTTTC. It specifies CASSIIWVGANVLTF.

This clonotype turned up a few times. CDR3 loop: CATSDLGGRGGYTF. The CDR3 bases are TGTGCCACCAGTGATTTAGGGGGGCGTGGGGGCTACACCTTC. The V and J genes are TRBV24-1 and TRBJ1-2, with D possibly TRBD1 on 6 matching bases. The CDR3 loop spans 14 amino acids. V was cut by 1 base and J by 8 bases, with 13 bases left in between. Per germline, CDR1 KGHDR and CDR2 SFDVKD.

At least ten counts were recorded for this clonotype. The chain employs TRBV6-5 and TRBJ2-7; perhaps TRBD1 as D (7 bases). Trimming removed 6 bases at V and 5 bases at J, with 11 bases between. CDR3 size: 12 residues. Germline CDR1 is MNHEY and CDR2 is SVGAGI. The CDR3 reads CASSPGGHEQYF. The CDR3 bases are TGTGCCAGCAGCCCAGGGGGGCACGAGCAGTACTTC.

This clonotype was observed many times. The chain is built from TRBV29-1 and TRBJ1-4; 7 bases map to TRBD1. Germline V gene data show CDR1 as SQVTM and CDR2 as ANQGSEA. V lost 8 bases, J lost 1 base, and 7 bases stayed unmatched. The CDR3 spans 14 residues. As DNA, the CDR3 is TGCAGCTTCCTCCAGGGGGGAACTAATGAAAAACTGTTTTTT. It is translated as CSFLQGGTNEKLFF.

CDR3: CASSDDYFGAYEQYF. In DNA form, the CDR3 reads TGTGCCAGCAGTGATGACTACTTCGGGGCCTACGAGCAGTACTTC. The chain has TRBV2 and TRBJ2-7, with a weak D call TRBD2 (5 bases). The CDR3 spans 15 residues. CDR1 is SNHLY and CDR2 is FYNNEI in the germline V gene. The V gene lost 3 bases and the J gene lost 2 bases, with 14 bases spanning the gap.

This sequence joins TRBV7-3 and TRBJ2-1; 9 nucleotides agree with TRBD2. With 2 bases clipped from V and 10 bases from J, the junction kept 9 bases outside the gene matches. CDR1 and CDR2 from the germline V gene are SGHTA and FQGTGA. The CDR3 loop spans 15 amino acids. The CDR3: CASSLLIAGVSEQFF. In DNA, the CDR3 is TGTGCCAGCAGCTTATTGATAGCGGGAGTGAGCGAGCAGTTCTTC.

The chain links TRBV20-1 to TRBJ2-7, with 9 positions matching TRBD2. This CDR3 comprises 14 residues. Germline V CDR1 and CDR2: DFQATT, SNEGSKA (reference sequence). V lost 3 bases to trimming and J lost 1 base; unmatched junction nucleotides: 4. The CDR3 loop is CSASGGRASYEQYF. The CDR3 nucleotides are TGCAGTGCTAGCGGCGGGAGGGCTTCCTACGAGCAGTACTTC.

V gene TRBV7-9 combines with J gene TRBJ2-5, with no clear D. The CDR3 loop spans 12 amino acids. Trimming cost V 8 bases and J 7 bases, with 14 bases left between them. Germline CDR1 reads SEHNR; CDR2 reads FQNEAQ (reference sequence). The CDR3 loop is CASRTATGTQYF. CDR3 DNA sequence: TGTGCCAGCCGGACGGCCACGGGGACCCAGTACTTC.

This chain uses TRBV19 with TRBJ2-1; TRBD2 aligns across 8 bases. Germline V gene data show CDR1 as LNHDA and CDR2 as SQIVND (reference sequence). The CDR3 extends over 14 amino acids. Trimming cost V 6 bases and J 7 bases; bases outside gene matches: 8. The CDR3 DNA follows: TGTGCCAGTAGAAAGAGCGGGGGAGATAATGAGCAGTTCTTC. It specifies CASRKSGGDNEQFF.

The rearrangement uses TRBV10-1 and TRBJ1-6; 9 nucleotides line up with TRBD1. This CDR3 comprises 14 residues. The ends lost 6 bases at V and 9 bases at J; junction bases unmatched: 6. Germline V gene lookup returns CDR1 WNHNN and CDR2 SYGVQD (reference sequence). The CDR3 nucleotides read TGCGCCAGCAGGGTGGACAGGGGAAGTTCACCCCTCCACTTT. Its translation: CASRVDRGSSPLHF.

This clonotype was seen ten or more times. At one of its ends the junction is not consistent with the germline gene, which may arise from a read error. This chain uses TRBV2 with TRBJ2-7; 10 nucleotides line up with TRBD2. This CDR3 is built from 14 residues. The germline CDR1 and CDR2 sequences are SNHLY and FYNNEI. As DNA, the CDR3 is TGTGCCAGCAGTCTAGCGGGAGCCGCCTACAAGCAGTACTTC. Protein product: CASSLAGAAYKQYF.

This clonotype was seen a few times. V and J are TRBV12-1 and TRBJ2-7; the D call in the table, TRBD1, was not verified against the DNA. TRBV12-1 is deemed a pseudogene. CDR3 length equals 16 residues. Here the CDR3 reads CASSLERTGNIYEQYF. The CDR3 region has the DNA TGTGCCAGCAGCCTAGAGAGGACAGGGAATATTTACGAGCAGTACTTC.

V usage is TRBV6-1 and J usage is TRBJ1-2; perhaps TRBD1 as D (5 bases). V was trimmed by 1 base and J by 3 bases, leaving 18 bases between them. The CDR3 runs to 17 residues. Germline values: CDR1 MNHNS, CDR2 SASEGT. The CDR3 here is CASSEVFQGPPYYGYTF. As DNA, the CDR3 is TGTGCCAGCAGTGAAGTTTTCCAGGGCCCTCCTTACTATGGCTACACCTTC.

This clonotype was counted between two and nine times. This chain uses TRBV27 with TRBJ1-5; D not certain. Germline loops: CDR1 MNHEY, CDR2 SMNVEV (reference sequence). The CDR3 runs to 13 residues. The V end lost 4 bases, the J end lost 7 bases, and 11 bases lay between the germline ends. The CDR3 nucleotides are TGTGCCAGCAGTTCCGGGTACCTCCAGCCCCAGCATTTT. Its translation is CASSSGYLQPQHF.

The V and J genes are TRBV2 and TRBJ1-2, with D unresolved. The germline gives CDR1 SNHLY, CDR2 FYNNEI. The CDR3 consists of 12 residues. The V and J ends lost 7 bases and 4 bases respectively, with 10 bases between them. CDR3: CASKGGVYGYTF. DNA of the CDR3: TGTGCCAGCAAGGGCGGAGTCTATGGCTACACCTTC.

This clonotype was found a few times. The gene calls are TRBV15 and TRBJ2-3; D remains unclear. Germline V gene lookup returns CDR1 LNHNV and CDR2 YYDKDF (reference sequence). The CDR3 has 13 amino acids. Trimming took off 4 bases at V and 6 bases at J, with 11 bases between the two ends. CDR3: CATSKDLVDTQYF. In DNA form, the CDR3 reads TGTGCCACCAGCAAGGATCTCGTTGATACGCAGTATTTT.

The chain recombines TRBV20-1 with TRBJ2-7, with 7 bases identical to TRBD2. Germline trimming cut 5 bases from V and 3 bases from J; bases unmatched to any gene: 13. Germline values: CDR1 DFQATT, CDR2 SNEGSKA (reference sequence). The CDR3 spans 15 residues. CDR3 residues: CSAYLVEGGFYEQYF. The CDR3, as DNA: TGCAGTGCTTATTTAGTAGAGGGAGGGTTCTACGAGCAGTACTTC.

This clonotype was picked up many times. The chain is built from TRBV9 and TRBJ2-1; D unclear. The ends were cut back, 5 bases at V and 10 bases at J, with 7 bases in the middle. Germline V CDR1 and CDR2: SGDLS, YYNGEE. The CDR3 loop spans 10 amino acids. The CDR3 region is CASSTEEQFF. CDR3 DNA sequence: TGTGCCAGCAGTACAGAGGAGCAGTTCTTC. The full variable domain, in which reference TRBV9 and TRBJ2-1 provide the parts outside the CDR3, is DSGVTQTPKHLITATGQRVTLRCSPRSGDLSVYWYQQSLDQGLQFLIQYYNGEERAKGNILERFSAQQFPDLHSELNLSSLELGDSALYFCASSTEEQFFGPGTRLTVL.

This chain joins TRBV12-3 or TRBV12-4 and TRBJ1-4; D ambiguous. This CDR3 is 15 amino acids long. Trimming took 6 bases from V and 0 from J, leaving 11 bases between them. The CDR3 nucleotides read TGTGCCAGCAGGGCGTTGAGTGCAACTAATGAAAAACTGTTTTTT. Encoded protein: CASRALSATNEKLFF.

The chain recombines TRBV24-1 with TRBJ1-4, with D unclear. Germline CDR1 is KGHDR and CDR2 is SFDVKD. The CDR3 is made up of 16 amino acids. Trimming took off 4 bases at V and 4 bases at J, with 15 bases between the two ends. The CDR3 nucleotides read TGTGCCACCAGTGACCCTAGCGGGCTCGATAATGAAAAACTGTTTTTT. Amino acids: CATSDPSGLDNEKLFF.